A selection of T cell receptor beta chains follows, all from one sample in a study of T cell responses to AZD1222 COVID-19 vaccine. Clones were sequenced by immunoSEQ multiplex PCR, and TCRdb holds only the in-frame ones, with some missing. This table holds about 160,000 clones, under 95% found once. The material was peripheral blood, obtained on day 0 of MenACWY control vaccination. These receptors were obtained from an adult in good health. Each CDR3 is given with its conserved first and last residue. D genes are given only for firm matches. Size is stated for part of the rows, as once, few or many counts, or as a class when the clone is expanded.

d_call clone_size j_call v_call cdr3_nt cdr3_aa
- few TRBJ2-1 TRBV18 TGTGCCAGCTCACCCAGCGAGTACAATGAGCAGTTCTTC CASSPSEYNEQFF
TRBD1 - TRBJ1-4 TRBV5-5 TGTGCCAGCAGCTTGGGGCGGGCAGGGGGCGCTGAAAAACTGTTTTTT CASSLGRAGGAEKLFF
- - TRBJ1-1 TRBV4-3 TGCGCCAGCAGCCAAATACAGGGTACAAGTTTGGACACTGAAGCTTTCTTT CASSQIQGTSLDTEAFF
- - TRBJ1-2 TRBV4-2 TGTGCCAGCAGCCAAGAGAGTAGGGGATTTGAAGGCTACACCTTC CASSQESRGFEGYTF
- - TRBJ2-2 TRBV21-1 TGTGCCAGCAGCAAAGCGAGGAGGGGGGAGCTGTTTTTT CASSKARRGELFF
- - TRBJ1-5 TRBV7-9 TGTGCCAGCAGCTTAGCGGGGGGTGAGCCCCAGCATTTT CASSLAGGEPQHF
- - TRBJ2-6 TRBV10-2 TGCGCCAGTTTAAGGTTCTCTGGGGCCAACGTCCTGACTTTC CASLRFSGANVLTF
- - TRBJ1-5 TRBV7-2 TGTGCCAGCAGCTTAGGTGGGCGGTCAAATCAGCCCCAGCATTTT CASSLGGRSNQPQHF
- - TRBJ1-2 TRBV19 TGTGCCAGTAGTATCCAGGGGACTGGCTACACCTTC CASSIQGTGYTF
- - TRBJ1-1 TRBV28 TGTGCCAGCAGTTTACGGCGGAACACTGAAGCTTTCTTT CASSLRRNTEAFF
- once TRBJ1-2 TRBV28 TGTGCCAGCAGCCGGCCCACCCTTGAAACGGGACGGAACTATGGCTACACCTTC CASSRPTLETGRNYGYTF
- - TRBJ2-5 TRBV9 TGTGCCAGCAGCGTAGGAGGGGGGGCGGAGACCCAGTACTTC CASSVGGGAETQYF
TRBD2 once TRBJ2-5 TRBV14 TGTGCCAGCAGCCCACGGGGCGGGAGCTCCCGGGTTCAAGAGACCCAGTACTTC CASSPRGGSSRVQETQYF
TRBD2 - TRBJ2-1 TRBV14 TGTGCCAGCAGCCAAGGACTAGCGCCGGGAGGTAGTGAGCAGTTCTTC CASSQGLAPGGSEQFF
- - TRBJ2-1 TRBV7-6 TGTGCCAGCAGCTTAGGGGACTCTCAGCAGTTCTTC CASSLGDSQQFF
- - TRBJ2-1 TRBV2 TGTGCCAGCAGTGAATATTTTTACAATGAGCAGTTCTTC CASSEYFYNEQFF
- - TRBJ1-2 TRBV29-1 TGCAGCGCACCCCGACAAGGATTGGAAGGCTACACCTTC CSAPRQGLEGYTF
TRBD2 - TRBJ2-2 TRBV15 TGTGCCACCAGCAGTATGCGGGGGGTCCGGACCGGGGAGCTGTTTTTT CATSSMRGVRTGELFF
- - TRBJ1-1 TRBV10-2 TGCGCCAGCACCAGATTTTTTCGGGCAGGGAAGAAGGGCACTGAAGCTTTCTTT CASTRFFRAGKKGTEAFF
- - TRBJ1-2 TRBV7-9 TGTGCCAGCAGCCCTCGGGGAGCCTTTCATGGCTACACCTTC CASSPRGAFHGYTF
- once TRBJ1-5 TRBV7-2 TGTGCCAGCAGCTTAGGCGGGCAGGGATACAATCAGCCCCAGCATTTT CASSLGGQGYNQPQHF
- - TRBJ2-1 TRBV12-5 TGTGCTAGTGGTTTCGGACATGATGAGCAGTTCTTC CASGFGHDEQFF
- - TRBJ2-7 TRBV28 TGTGCCAGCAGGAGATCGTGGGCAGAAGCCTACGAGCAGTACTTC CASRRSWAEAYEQYF
- - TRBJ1-2 TRBV3-1/TRBV3-2 TGTGCCAGCAGCCTAGCTGTCAGGCGGAGTAGTGGCTACACCTTC CASSLAVRRSSGYTF
TRBD2 - TRBJ2-1 TRBV19 TGTGCCAGTGAAGGTCGACTAGCGGGAGACAATGAGCAGTTCTTC CASEGRLAGDNEQFF
- once TRBJ1-4 TRBV5-5 TGTGCCAGCAGCTTGTTTTCCGGTGAAAAACTGTTTTTT CASSLFSGEKLFF
TRBD2 - TRBJ2-7 TRBV9 TGTGCCAGCAGCGTCGGGACTAGCGGGATGAGCGAGCAGTACTTC CASSVGTSGMSEQYF